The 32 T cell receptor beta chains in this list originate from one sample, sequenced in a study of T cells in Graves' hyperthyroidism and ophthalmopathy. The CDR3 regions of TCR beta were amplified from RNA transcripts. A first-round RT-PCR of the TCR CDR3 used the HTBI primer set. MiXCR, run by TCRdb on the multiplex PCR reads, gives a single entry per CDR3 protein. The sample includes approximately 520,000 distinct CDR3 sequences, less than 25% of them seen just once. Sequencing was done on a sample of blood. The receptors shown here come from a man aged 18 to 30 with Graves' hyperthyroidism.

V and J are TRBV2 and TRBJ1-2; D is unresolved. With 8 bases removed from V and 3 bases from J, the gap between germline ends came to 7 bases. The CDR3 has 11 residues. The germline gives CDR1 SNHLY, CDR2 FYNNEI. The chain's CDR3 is CASGLYYGYTF. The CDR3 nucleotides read TGTGCCAGCGGACTTTACTATGGCTACACCTTC.

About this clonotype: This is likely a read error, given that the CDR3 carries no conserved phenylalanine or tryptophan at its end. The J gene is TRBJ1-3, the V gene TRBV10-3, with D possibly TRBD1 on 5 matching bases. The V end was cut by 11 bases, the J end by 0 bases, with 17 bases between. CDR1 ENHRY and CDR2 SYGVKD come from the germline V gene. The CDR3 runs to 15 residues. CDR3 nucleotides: TGTGCCGGGGGACGTCCGACAGACTCTGGAAACACCATATATTAT. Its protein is CAGGRPTDSGNTIYY.

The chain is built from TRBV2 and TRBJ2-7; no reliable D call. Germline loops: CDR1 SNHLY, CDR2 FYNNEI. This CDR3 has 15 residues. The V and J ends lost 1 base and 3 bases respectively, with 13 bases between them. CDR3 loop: CASSEGLRTNYEQYF. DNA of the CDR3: TGTGCCAGCAGTGAAGGTTTAAGGACGAACTACGAGCAGTACTTC.

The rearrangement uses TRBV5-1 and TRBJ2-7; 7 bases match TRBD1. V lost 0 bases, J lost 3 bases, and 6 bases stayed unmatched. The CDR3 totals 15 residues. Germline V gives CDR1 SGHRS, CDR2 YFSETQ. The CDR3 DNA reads TGCGCCAGCAGCTTGGACTCGGGACAGTTCTACGAGCAGTACTTC. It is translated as CASSLDSGQFYEQYF. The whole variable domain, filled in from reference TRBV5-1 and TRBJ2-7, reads KAGVTQTPRYLIKTRGQQVTLSCSPISGHRSVSWYQQTPGQGLQFLFEYFSETQRNKGNFPGRFSGRQFSNSRSEMNVSTLELGDSALYLCASSLDSGQFYEQYFGPGTRLTVT.

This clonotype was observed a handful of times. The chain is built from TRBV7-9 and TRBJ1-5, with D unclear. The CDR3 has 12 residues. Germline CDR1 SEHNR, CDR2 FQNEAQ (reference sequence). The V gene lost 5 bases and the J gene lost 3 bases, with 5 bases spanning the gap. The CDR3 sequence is CASSANNQPQHF. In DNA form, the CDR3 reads TGTGCCAGCAGCGCCAACAATCAGCCCCAGCATTTT.

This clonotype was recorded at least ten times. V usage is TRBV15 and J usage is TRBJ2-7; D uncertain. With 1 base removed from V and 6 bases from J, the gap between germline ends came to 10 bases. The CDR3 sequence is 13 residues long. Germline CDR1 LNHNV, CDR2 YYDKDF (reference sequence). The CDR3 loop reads CATSRGSGSEQYF. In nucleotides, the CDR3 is TGTGCCACCAGCAGAGGGTCTGGAAGCGAGCAGTACTTC.

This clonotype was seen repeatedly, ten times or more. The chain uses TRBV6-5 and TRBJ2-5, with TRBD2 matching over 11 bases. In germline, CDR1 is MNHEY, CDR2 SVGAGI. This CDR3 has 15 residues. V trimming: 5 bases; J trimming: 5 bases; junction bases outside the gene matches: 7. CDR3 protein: CASSPLAGGVETQYF. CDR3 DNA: TGTGCCAGCAGTCCCTTAGCGGGGGGGGTGGAGACCCAGTACTTC.

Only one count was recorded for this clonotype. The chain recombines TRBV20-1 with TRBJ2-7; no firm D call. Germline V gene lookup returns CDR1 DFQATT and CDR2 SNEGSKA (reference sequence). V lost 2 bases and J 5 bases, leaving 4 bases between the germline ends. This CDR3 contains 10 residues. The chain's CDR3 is CSARHHEQYF. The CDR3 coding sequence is TGCAGTGCTAGACACCACGAGCAGTACTTC.

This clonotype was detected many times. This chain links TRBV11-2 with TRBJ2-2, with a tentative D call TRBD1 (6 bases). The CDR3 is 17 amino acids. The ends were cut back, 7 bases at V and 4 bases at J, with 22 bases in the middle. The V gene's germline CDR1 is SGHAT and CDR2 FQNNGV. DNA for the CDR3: TGTGCCAGCAAGAGTGGTAGGGGGACATCAATCACCGGGGAGCTGTTTTTT. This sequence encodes CASKSGRGTSITGELFF.

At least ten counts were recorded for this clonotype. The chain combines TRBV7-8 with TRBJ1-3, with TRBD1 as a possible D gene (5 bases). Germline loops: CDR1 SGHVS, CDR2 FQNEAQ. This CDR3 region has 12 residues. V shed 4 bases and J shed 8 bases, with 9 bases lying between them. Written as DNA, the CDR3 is TGTGCCAGCAGCTCTCAGGGAGACACCATATATTTT. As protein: CASSSQGDTIYF.

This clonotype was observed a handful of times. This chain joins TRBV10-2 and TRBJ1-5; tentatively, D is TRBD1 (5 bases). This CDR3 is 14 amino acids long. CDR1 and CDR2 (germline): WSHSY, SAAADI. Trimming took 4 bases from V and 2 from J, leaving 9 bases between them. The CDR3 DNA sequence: TGCGCCAGCAGTGGGGGACCGGGCAATCAGCCCCAGCATTTT. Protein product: CASSGGPGNQPQHF.

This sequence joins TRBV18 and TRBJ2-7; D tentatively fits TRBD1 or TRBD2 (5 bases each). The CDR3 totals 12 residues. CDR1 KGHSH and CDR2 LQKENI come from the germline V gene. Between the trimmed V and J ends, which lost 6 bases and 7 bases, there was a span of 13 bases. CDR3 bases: TGTGCCAGCTCGCCTCTATGGGGGGAGCAGTACTTC. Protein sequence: CASSPLWGEQYF.

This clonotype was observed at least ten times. DNA of the CDR3: TGTGCCAGTAGTATGGGGGCGACAGTAAGACAGCCCCAGCATTTT. Its protein product is CASSMGATVRQPQHF. This sequence joins TRBV19 and TRBJ1-5; D perhaps matches TRBD1 (6 bases). Trimming removed 3 bases from V and 7 bases from J, with 16 bases in between. The CDR3 has 15 residues. The germline CDR1 and CDR2 sequences are LNHDA and SQIVND (reference sequence). The variable domain in full, completed from reference TRBV19 and TRBJ1-5, reads DGGITQSPKYLFRKEGQNVTLSCEQNLNHDAMYWYRQDPGQGLRLIYYSQIVNDFQKGDIAEGYSVSREKKESFPLTVTSAQKNPTAFYLCASSMGATVRQPQHFGDGTRLSIL.

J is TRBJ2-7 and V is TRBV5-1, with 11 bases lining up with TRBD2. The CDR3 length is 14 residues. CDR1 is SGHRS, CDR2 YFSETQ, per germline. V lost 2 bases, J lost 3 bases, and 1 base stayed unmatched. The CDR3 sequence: CASSFTSGSYEQYF. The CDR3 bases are TGCGCCAGCAGCTTTACTAGCGGGAGCTACGAGCAGTACTTC.

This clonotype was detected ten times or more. CDR3 bases: TGTGCCAGCAGTCTCAGTATGAACACTGAAGCTTTCTTT. Its protein product is CASSLSMNTEAFF. This chain joins TRBV12-3 or TRBV12-4 and TRBJ1-1, with no clear D. Trimming took off 5 bases at V and 0 bases at J, with 7 bases between the two ends. The CDR3 sequence is 13 residues long.

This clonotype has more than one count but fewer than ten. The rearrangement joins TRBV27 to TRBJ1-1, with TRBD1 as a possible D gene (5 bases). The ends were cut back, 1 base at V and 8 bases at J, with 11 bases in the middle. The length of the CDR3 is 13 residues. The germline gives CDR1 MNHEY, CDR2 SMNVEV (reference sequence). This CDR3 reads CASSLWGEKEAFF. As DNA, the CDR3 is TGTGCCAGCAGTTTATGGGGGGAGAAGGAAGCTTTCTTT.

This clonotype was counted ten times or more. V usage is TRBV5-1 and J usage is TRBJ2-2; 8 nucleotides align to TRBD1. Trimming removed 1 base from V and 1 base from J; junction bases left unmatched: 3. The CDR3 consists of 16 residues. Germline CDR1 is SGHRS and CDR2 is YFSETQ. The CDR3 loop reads CASSLPDRVNTGELFF. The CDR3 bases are TGCGCCAGCAGCTTGCCGGACAGGGTGAACACCGGGGAGCTGTTTTTT. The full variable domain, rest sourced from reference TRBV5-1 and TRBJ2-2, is KAGVTQTPRYLIKTRGQQVTLSCSPISGHRSVSWYQQTPGQGLQFLFEYFSETQRNKGNFPGRFSGRQFSNSRSEMNVSTLELGDSALYLCASSLPDRVNTGELFFGEGSRLTVL.

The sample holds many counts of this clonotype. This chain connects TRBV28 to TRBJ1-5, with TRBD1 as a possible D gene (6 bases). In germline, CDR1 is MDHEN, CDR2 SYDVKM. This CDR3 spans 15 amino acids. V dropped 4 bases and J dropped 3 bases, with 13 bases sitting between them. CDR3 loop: CASSSGGRFNQPQHF. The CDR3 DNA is TGTGCCAGCAGTTCCGGGGGCAGATTCAATCAGCCCCAGCATTTT.

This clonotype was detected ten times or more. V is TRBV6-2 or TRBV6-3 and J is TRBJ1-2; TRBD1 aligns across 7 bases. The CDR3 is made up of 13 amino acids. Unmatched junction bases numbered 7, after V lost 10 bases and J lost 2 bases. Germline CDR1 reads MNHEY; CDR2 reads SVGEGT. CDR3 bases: TGTGCCAACAATCCGACAGGGAACTATGGCTACACCTTC. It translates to CANNPTGNYGYTF.

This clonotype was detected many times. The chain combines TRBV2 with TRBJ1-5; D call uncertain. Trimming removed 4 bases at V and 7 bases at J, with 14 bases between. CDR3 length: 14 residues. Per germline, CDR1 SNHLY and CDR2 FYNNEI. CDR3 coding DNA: TGTGCCAGCAGTGGCTTTAACCGGGAGCAGCCCCAGCATTTT. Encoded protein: CASSGFNREQPQHF.

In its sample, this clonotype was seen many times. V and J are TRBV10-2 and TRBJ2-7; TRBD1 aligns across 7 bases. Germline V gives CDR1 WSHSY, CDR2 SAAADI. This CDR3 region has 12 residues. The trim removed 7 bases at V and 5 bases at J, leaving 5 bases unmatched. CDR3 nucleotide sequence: TGCGCCAGCAACAATCAGGGGGACGAGCAGTACTTC. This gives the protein CASNNQGDEQYF.

In DNA, the CDR3 is TGTGCCAGTAGTAGGACGGAATCAGACACCCAGTACTTC. Translated, it gives CASSRTESDTQYF. The chain recombines TRBV19 with TRBJ2-5; D call uncertain. Germline assignment: CDR1 LNHDA and CDR2 SQIVND (reference sequence). The CDR3 runs to 13 residues. With 4 bases removed from V and 8 bases from J, the gap between germline ends came to 14 bases.

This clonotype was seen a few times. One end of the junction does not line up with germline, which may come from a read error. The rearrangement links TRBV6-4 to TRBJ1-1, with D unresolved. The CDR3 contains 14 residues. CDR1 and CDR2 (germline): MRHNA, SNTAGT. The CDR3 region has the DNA TGTGCCAGCAGTTACCAGGCTGGATACACTGATGCTTTCTTT. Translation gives CASSYQAGYTDAFF.

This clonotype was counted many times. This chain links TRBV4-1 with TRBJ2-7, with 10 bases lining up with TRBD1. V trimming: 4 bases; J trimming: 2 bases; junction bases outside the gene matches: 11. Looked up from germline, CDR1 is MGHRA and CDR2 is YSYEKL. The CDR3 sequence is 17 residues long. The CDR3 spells CASSPQGRGQGTYEQYF. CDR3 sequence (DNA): TGCGCCAGCAGCCCTCAGGGGCGGGGACAGGGGACCTACGAGCAGTACTTC.

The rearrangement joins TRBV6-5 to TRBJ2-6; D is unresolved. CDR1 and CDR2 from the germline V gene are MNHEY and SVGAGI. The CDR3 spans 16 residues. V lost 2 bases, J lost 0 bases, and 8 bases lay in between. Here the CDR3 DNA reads TGTGCCAGCAGTTACGCGGCAGGCTCTGGGGCCAACGTCCTGACTTTC. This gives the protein CASSYAAGSGANVLTF.

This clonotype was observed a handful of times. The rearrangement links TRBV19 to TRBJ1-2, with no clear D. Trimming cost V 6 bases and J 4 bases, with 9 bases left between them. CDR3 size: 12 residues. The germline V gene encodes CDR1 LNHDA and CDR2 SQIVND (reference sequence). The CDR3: CASRTYSYGYTF. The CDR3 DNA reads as TGTGCCAGTAGGACCTACAGCTATGGCTACACCTTC.

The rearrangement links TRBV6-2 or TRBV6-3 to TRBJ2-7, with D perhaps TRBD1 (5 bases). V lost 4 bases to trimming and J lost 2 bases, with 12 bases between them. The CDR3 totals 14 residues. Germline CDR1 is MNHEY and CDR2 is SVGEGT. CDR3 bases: TGTGCCAGCAGTTCACCCGACAGCGCCTACGAGCAGTACTTC. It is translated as CASSSPDSAYEQYF.

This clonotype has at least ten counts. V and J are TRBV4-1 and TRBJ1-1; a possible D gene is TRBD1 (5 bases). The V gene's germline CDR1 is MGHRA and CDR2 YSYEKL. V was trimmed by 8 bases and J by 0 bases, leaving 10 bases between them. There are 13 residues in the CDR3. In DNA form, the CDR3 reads TGCGCCAGCGACCCGGGACTGAACACTGAAGCTTTCTTT. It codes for CASDPGLNTEAFF.

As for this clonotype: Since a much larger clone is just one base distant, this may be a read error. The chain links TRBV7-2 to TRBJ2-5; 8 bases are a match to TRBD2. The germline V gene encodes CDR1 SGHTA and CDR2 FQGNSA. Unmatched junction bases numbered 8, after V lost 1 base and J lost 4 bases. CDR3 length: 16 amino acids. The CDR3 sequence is CASSLGWRGAPETQYF. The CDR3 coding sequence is TGTGCCAGCAGCTTAGGTTGGCGGGGGGCGCCAGAGACCCAGTACTTC. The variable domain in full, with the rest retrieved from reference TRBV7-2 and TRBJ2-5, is GAGVSQSPSNKVTEKGKDVELRCDPISGHTALYWYRQSLGQGLEFLIYFQGNSAPDKSGLPSDRFSAERTGGSVSTLTIQRTQQEDSAVYLCASSLGWRGAPETQYFGPGTRLLVL.

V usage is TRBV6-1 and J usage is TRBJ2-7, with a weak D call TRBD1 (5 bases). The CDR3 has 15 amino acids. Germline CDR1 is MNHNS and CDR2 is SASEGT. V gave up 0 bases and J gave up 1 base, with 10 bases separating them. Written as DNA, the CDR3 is TGTGCCAGCAGTGAAGCTGGCCAGGGATCCTACGAGCAGTACTTC. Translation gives CASSEAGQGSYEQYF.

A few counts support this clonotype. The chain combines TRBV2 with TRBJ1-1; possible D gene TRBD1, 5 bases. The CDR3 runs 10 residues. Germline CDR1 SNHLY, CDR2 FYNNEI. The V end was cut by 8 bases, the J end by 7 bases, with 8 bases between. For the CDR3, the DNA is TGTGCCAGCCCAGGGCTTGAAGCTTTCTTT. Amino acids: CASPGLEAFF.

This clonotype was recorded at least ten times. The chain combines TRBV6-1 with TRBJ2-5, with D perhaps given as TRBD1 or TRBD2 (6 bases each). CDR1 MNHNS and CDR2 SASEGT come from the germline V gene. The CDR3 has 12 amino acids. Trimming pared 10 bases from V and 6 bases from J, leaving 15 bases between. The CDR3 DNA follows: TGTGCCATTAGGGGGGTTGGAAAGACCCAGTACTTC. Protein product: CAIRGVGKTQYF.